This passage covers 25 T cell receptor beta chains from one sample sequenced in a study of spatial heterogeneity in lung cancer. TCRdb itself ran the 5' RACE reads through MiXCR, one entry per CDR3 protein. The table records around 8,000 distinct CDR3 sequences, over 6.5% of them present only once. Time point reported: sample taken at primary tumor resection. Unsorted tumor, nontumor lung tissue or cryopreserved PBMC supplied the whole RNA. Sample: PBMCs, taken at surgery. These receptors were collected from a male donor with early-stage non-small cell lung cancer.

A few counts support this clonotype. Since the library was made to target alpha chains, this beta chain is a stray read and its abundance is not meaningful. The rearrangement joins TRBV6-2 or TRBV6-3 to TRBJ2-3, with 10 nucleotides matching TRBD2. Looked up from germline, CDR1 is MNHEY and CDR2 is SVGEGT. V gave up 2 bases and J gave up 0 bases; unmatched junction bases: 5. This CDR3 has 17 amino acids. CDR3 sequence reads: CASSYAPSGSSTDTQYF. The CDR3 DNA reads as TGTGCCAGCAGTTACGCGCCTAGCGGGAGCAGCACAGATACGCAGTATTTT.

This clonotype was seen at least ten times. Being off target in a library aimed at alpha chains, this beta chain has a size of little meaning. The chain links TRBV12-3 or TRBV12-4 to TRBJ1-1; D gene ambiguous. V lost 4 bases to trimming and J lost 4 bases, with 7 bases between them. The CDR3 covers 12 residues. The CDR3 loop reads CASSSYGTEAFF. CDR3 nucleotide sequence: TGTGCCAGCAGTTCTTACGGCACTGAAGCTTTCTTT.

This clonotype ranks as medium-sized. Because the library targeted alpha chains, this beta chain is an off-target read whose size means little. V gene TRBV12-3 or TRBV12-4 combines with J gene TRBJ1-1; D not resolved. Trimming cost V 6 bases and J 3 bases, with 8 bases left between them. The CDR3 consists of 12 residues. The chain's CDR3 is CASRQTYTEAFF. The CDR3 DNA reads TGTGCCAGCAGGCAGACGTACACTGAAGCTTTCTTT.

In its sample, this clonotype was seen many times. This beta chain turned up in a library designed for alpha chains; as an off-target read, its abundance says little. This chain connects TRBV29-1 to TRBJ2-7; 7 bases match TRBD2. Germline CDR1 is SQVTM and CDR2 is ANQGSEA. The V segment lost 1 base and the J segment 2 bases; nucleotides outside the gene matches: 5. This CDR3 is built from 14 residues. This CDR3 reads CSVEAGGNPYEQYF. DNA of the CDR3: TGCAGCGTTGAAGCGGGGGGTAATCCCTACGAGCAGTACTTC.

In this sample, this clonotype turned up many times. This beta chain slipped into a library made for alpha chains as a stray read, so its size is not meaningful. This chain connects TRBV10-3 to TRBJ2-5, with D perhaps matching TRBD2 (6 bases). Trimming shortened V by 0 bases and J by 1 base, and 12 bases separated the two germline ends. This CDR3 spans 16 amino acids. Germline V lookup: CDR1 ENHRY, CDR2 SYGVKD. DNA of the CDR3: TGTGCCATCAGTGAGTCCCGTGGGACTCCCCAAGAGACCCAGTACTTC. This codes for CAISESRGTPQETQYF.

This clonotype was observed at least ten times. Within a library made for alpha chains, this beta chain is off target, and its count is uninformative. V usage is TRBV6-2 or TRBV6-3 and J usage is TRBJ2-1, with D perhaps TRBD2 (6 bases). Germline lookup yields CDR1 MNHEY and CDR2 SVGEGT. The CDR3 runs 15 residues. Trimming took off 6 bases at V and 7 bases at J, with 19 bases between the two ends. The CDR3 spells CASSRLVISKNEQFF. In DNA, the CDR3 is TGTGCCAGCAGCCGACTAGTCATAAGTAAGAATGAGCAGTTCTTC.

This clonotype was recorded many times. For a library built for alpha chains, this beta chain is a stray read; little rests on its size. V gene TRBV12-3 or TRBV12-4 combines with J gene TRBJ1-3; 7 bases are a match to TRBD1. The CDR3 is 16 amino acids. The V and J ends lost 6 bases and 0 bases, in that order; junction bases with no gene match: 8. The CDR3 DNA is TGTGCCAGCAGCAAACCGACAGGGCACTCTGGAAACACCATATATTTT. This codes for CASSKPTGHSGNTIYF.

This clonotype was seen a handful of times. This beta chain turned up in a library designed for alpha chains; as an off-target read, its abundance says little. The chain uses TRBV5-5 and TRBJ2-3; D unclear. V lost 6 bases and J 0 bases, leaving 17 bases between the germline ends. CDR3 length: 16 amino acids. CDR1 is SGHKS, CDR2 YYEKEE, per germline (reference sequence). CDR3 residues: CASTLRPDLSTDTQYF. The CDR3, as DNA: TGTGCCAGCACCTTACGTCCGGATCTTAGCACAGATACGCAGTATTTT.

On this clonotype itself: Because the library targeted alpha chains, this beta chain is an off-target read whose size means little. The chain has TRBV18 and TRBJ2-7; TRBD1 agrees at 7 bases. V gave up 4 bases and J gave up 0 bases; unmatched junction bases: 6. Germline loops: CDR1 KGHSH, CDR2 LQKENI. The CDR3 length is 15 residues. This CDR3 reads CASSLAGTVSYEQYV. DNA for the CDR3: TGTGCCAGCTCACTAGCCGGGACAGTCTCCTACGAGCAGTACGTC.

In regard to this clonotype: The size of this beta chain means little, since it is a stray read in a library made for alpha chains. The genes are TRBV24-1 and TRBJ2-3; tentative D call: TRBD1 (6 bases). Germline V gene sequence: CDR1 KGHDR, CDR2 SFDVKD. V lost 9 bases and J 2 bases, leaving 14 bases between the germline ends. The CDR3 contains 14 residues. The DNA of the CDR3 is TGTGCCACCCATGATGGGACACCCACAGATACGCAGTATTTT. Its protein is CATHDGTPTDTQYF.

This clonotype was observed at least ten times. Within a library made for alpha chains, this beta chain is off target, and its count is uninformative. The rearrangement links TRBV20-1 to TRBJ2-7, with 11 bases matching TRBD2. J lost 2 bases, V lost 3 bases, and 3 bases had no gene match. The CDR3 loop spans 14 amino acids. The germline V gene encodes CDR1 DFQATT and CDR2 SNEGSKA (reference sequence). Written as DNA, the CDR3 is TGCAGTGCTAGCCCGACTAGCGGGGCCTACGAGCAGTACTTC. It encodes CSASPTSGAYEQYF.

This clonotype was observed a handful of times. This beta chain is a stray sequence in a library constructed for alpha chains; its clone size is not meaningful. The V call is TRBV12-3 or TRBV12-4, the J call TRBJ1-6, with 11 bases aligning to TRBD1. CDR3 size: 15 residues. V trimming: 7 bases; J trimming: 5 bases; junction bases outside the gene matches: 4. The CDR3 protein is CASTLGQGDNSPLHF. The CDR3 DNA follows: TGTGCCAGCACCCTGGGACAGGGGGATAATTCACCCCTCCACTTT.

This clonotype is termed large. With the library built for alpha chains, this beta chain is off target and its frequency is not meaningful. The chain has TRBV4-1 and TRBJ1-5; D gene unclear. This CDR3 region has 14 residues. Germline-derived CDR1 and CDR2 are MGHRA and YSYEKL. V was clipped by 0 bases and J by 3 bases, with 6 bases between them. The CDR3 spells CASSQEFVNQPQHF. The CDR3 nucleotides are TGCGCCAGCAGCCAAGAATTCGTCAATCAGCCCCAGCATTTT.

This clonotype appeared many times. This beta chain was picked up by a library intended for alpha chains and is off target, so its count carries little meaning. This chain links TRBV5-1 with TRBJ2-7, with 9 bases lining up with TRBD2. V was pared by 4 bases and J by 4 bases, with 12 bases of the junction left unmatched. The CDR3 covers 16 residues. In germline, CDR1 is SGHRS, CDR2 YFSETQ. CDR3 loop: CASSPRLAGLGYEQYF. The DNA for the CDR3 is TGCGCCAGCAGCCCCAGGCTAGCGGGACTGGGTTACGAGCAGTACTTC.

About this clonotype itself: Since the library was made to target alpha chains, this beta chain is a stray read and its abundance is not meaningful. This chain joins TRBV6-6 and TRBJ2-1; weak D call: TRBD2 (6 bases). From germline, CDR1 is MNHNY and CDR2 SVGAGI (reference sequence). The CDR3 spans 17 residues. Between the trimmed V and J ends, which lost 0 bases and 6 bases, there was a span of 18 bases. Here the CDR3 reads CASSYSTGRMGRNEQFF. In DNA form, the CDR3 reads TGTGCCAGCAGTTACTCTACGGGGAGGATGGGTCGCAATGAGCAGTTCTTC.

This clonotype was observed at least ten times. Being off target in a library aimed at alpha chains, this beta chain has a size of little meaning. The chain has TRBV27 and TRBJ1-2, with 8 bases matching TRBD1. This CDR3 has 14 amino acids. Germline trimming cut 5 bases from V and 2 bases from J; bases unmatched to any gene: 4. Germline V CDR1 and CDR2: MNHEY, SMNVEV (reference sequence). This CDR3 is CASSPQGANYGYTF. The DNA for the CDR3 is TGTGCCAGCAGTCCTCAGGGGGCAAACTATGGCTACACCTTC.

Remarks on this clonotype: This beta chain came through as a stray read in a library set up for alpha chains, and its size says little. The genes are TRBV14 and TRBJ2-1, with 7 positions matching TRBD2. This CDR3 is 14 amino acids long. Germline lookup yields CDR1 SGHDN and CDR2 FVKESK. The trim removed 0 bases at V and 11 bases at J, leaving 7 bases unmatched. CDR3 region: CASSQEVLSGKQFF. CDR3 coding DNA: TGTGCCAGCAGCCAAGAGGTCCTCAGCGGGAAGCAGTTCTTC.

On this clonotype: A library prepared for alpha chains yielded this beta chain as an off-target read; its size is of little meaning. The V call is TRBV24-1, the J call TRBJ2-1, with a tentative D call TRBD1 (6 bases). V was cut by 6 bases and J by 1 base, with 18 bases left in between. CDR3 length equals 17 residues. Germline CDR1 reads KGHDR; CDR2 reads SFDVKD. The chain's CDR3 is CATSYLVRQVSYNEQFF. The CDR3 bases are TGTGCCACCAGTTATCTCGTCAGACAGGTGTCCTACAATGAGCAGTTCTTC.

There are many counts of this clonotype. Since it is a stray read in a library aimed at alpha chains, this beta chain has a size that is not meaningful. CDR3 bases: TGTGCCAGCAGCCAAGATCTTTTGTCTAGCGGGAGACAGGAGCAGTTCTTC. It encodes CASSQDLLSSGRQEQFF. This chain joins TRBV14 and TRBJ2-1, with 10 bases aligning to TRBD2. CDR1 is SGHDN and CDR2 is FVKESK in the germline V gene. The CDR3 length is 17 residues. The trim removed 0 bases at V and 10 bases at J, leaving 12 bases unmatched.

The table lists this clonotype with many counts. The size of this beta chain means little, since it is a stray read in a library made for alpha chains. The chain is built from TRBV12-3 or TRBV12-4 and TRBJ1-1, with TRBD1 as a possible D gene (5 bases). The CDR3 has 14 residues. V lost 2 bases and J 1 base, leaving 8 bases between the germline ends. CDR3 residues: CASSLSGGNTEAFF. CDR3 in DNA: TGTGCCAGCAGTTTATCCGGGGGGAACACTGAAGCTTTCTTT.

This clonotype was detected many times. Found in a library prepared for alpha chains, this beta chain is an off-target read, and its abundance has little meaning. This rearrangement joins TRBV7-9 to TRBJ1-1; TRBD1 might be the D (6 bases). V was cut by 5 bases and J by 11 bases, with 15 bases left in between. Germline assignment: CDR1 SEHNR and CDR2 FQNEAQ (reference sequence). The CDR3 sequence is 12 residues long. CDR3 protein: CASSREDRAAFF. The CDR3 nucleotides read TGTGCCAGCAGCCGCGAGGACAGAGCCGCTTTCTTT.

The sample holds many counts of this clonotype. A library prepared for alpha chains yielded this beta chain as an off-target read; its size is of little meaning. The genes are TRBV7-2 and TRBJ2-7; D might be TRBD1 (5 bases). Between the trimmed V and J ends, which lost 1 base and 3 bases, there was a span of 10 bases. Germline lookup yields CDR1 SGHTA and CDR2 FQGNSA. CDR3 length: 14 residues. DNA for the CDR3: TGTGCCAGCAGCTTAGGTCCAGGGAACTACGAGCAGTACTTC. It codes for CASSLGPGNYEQYF.

This clonotype appeared many times. This beta chain was picked up by a library intended for alpha chains and is off target, so its count carries little meaning. The V and J genes are TRBV5-5 and TRBJ2-1; TRBD2 aligns across 11 bases. From germline, CDR1 is SGHKS and CDR2 YYEKEE (reference sequence). The CDR3 has 17 residues. V was pared by 0 bases and J by 7 bases, with 9 bases of the junction left unmatched. The CDR3 DNA reads TGTGCCAGCAGCTTGGGTCTAGCGGGAGGTATGGGGAATGAGCAGTTCTTC. Translating it yields CASSLGLAGGMGNEQFF.

At least ten counts were recorded for this clonotype. This beta chain appears as a stray read in a library generated for alpha chains; its size is not informative. V gene TRBV5-5 combines with J gene TRBJ1-3; D is unresolved. Trimming took 0 bases from V and 3 from J, leaving 10 bases between them. The CDR3 consists of 15 residues. In germline, CDR1 is SGHKS, CDR2 YYEKEE (reference sequence). CDR3 bases: TGTGCCAGCAGCTTGGAGTATGTTATTGGAAACACCATATATTTT. Protein: CASSLEYVIGNTIYF.

This clonotype occurred many times. Because this beta chain is a stray read in a library intended to capture alpha chains, its abundance should not be given much weight. This chain uses TRBV4-3 with TRBJ2-7, with TRBD1 matching over 8 bases. Looked up from germline, CDR1 is LGHNA and CDR2 is YSLEER. Trimming at V came to 4 bases and at J to 6 bases, leaving 11 bases not matched to a gene. There are 15 residues in the CDR3. This chain's CDR3 is CASSRLMDRASEQYF. The CDR3 nucleotides are TGCGCCAGCAGCCGGTTAATGGACAGGGCGAGCGAGCAGTACTTC.